This T cell receptor (beta chain) comes out of a study of blood T cell repertoires in COVID-19. Assay: immunoSEQ multiplex PCR; the TCRdb copy retains only in-frame clones and omits some. The table records about 360,000 clones, 86% of them present only once. This CDR3 is built from 12 residues. Germline loops: CDR1 MNHEY, CDR2 SVGAGI. Between the trimmed V and J ends, which lost 6 bases and 7 bases, there was a span of 10 bases. Seattle's cohort entered during active infection and was followed longitudinally. The rearrangement joins TRBV6-5 to TRBJ2-1; D unclear. The TCR comes from a woman aged 60-75 years with COVID-19, enrolled during active disease. Sequencing was carried out using peripheral blood. The CDR3: CASRSPRNEQFF. The CDR3 region has the DNA TGTGCCAGCAGGTCCCCGCGGAATGAGCAGTTCTTC.